This T cell receptor beta chain originates from a study of T cell responses to AZD1222 COVID-19 vaccine. The study's findings and limits: Across spike, vaccine-associated CD4 TCRs were found, dominant at 160-218 and 743-854. Seropositive status at baseline applied to only 5 to 7 AZD1222 recipients. After two AZD1222 doses, spike-specific TCR breadth and depth rose versus day 0.

This clone has only one observation. Its specificity is not known. Clones were read by immunoSEQ multiplex PCR, and TCRdb kept only the in-frame ones, dropping some. In the table there are some 150,000 clones, around 90% of which are singletons. Looked up from germline, CDR1 is SGHKS and CDR2 is YYEKEE (reference sequence). The CDR3 length is 13 residues. The trim removed 2 bases at V and 6 bases at J, leaving 1 base unmatched. The V call is TRBV5-5, the J call TRBJ2-3; 9 bases are a match to TRBD1. The sequencing used peripheral blood, collected on day 0 of AZD1222 vaccination. This TCR was recovered from an adult in good health. The chain's CDR3 is CASSFDRGDTQYF. The CDR3 coding sequence is TGTGCCAGCAGCTTTGACAGGGGGGATACGCAGTATTTT.